This T cell receptor beta chain emerged from a study of CD8+ T cells in alopecia areata. Study in general: In an open-label trial, patients got 5 to 10 mg tofacitinib twice daily.

Treatment meaning: oral pan-JAK inhibitor, 5-10 mg twice daily. CDR1 is SGHRS and CDR2 is YFSETQ in the germline V gene. V was shortened by 2 bases and J by 1 base, with 12 bases between the two germline ends. The CDR3 length is 16 residues. RNA extraction and reverse transcription yielded cDNA as sequencing template. Assay used: immunoSEQ multiplex PCR; TCRdb lists only in-frame clones, some missing. The repertoire includes some 210,000 clones, over 60% of them detected once, and 1% to 1.5% sits in the top ten. The TCR sequence derives from a human donor with alopecia areata. The J gene is TRBJ2-2, the V gene TRBV5-1; D may be TRBD1 (6 bases). Material: CD4+ T cells sorted from blood, obtained at week 44, from a patient treated with tofacitinib. CDR3 protein: CASSLTGKQNTGELFF. The CDR3 DNA follows: TGCGCCAGCAGCTTAACAGGGAAACAGAACACCGGGGAGCTGTTTTTT.